Only a few counts were recorded for the clone carrying this T cell receptor beta chain. Its antigen is undetermined. This sample was taken from a study of tumor and adjacent non-tumor tissue in lung cancer. Across the whole study: Patients were aged roughly 30 to 76, approximately ten men and about five women, stage I to III.

TCRbeta libraries were built with three rounds of nested PCR, modified from ARM-PCR. From the multiplex PCR reads, TCRdb called clonotypes with MiXCR, one entry per CDR3 protein. The sample lists some 51,000 distinct CDR3 sequences; roughly 67% were seen once. Overall study results and limits: Patients with more diverse tumor TCRs had worse survival.

No cell sorting was done before RNA was extracted from the tissue. This non-tumor lung sample came from over 3 cm beyond the tumor edge. The sequence was collected from a woman in her seventies with non-small cell lung cancer. Material: distant non-tumor lung tissue.

The CDR3 DNA is TGTGCCAGCAGTCTTTCGTTAGGGGCAGATACGCAGTATTTT. Its protein is CASSLSLGADTQYF. The chain links TRBV7-9 to TRBJ2-3; tentatively, D is TRBD1 (5 bases). Germline-derived CDR1 and CDR2 are SEHNR and FQNEAQ (reference sequence). The CDR3 extends over 14 amino acids. Trimming left V 6 bases short and J 4 bases short, with 14 bases between.